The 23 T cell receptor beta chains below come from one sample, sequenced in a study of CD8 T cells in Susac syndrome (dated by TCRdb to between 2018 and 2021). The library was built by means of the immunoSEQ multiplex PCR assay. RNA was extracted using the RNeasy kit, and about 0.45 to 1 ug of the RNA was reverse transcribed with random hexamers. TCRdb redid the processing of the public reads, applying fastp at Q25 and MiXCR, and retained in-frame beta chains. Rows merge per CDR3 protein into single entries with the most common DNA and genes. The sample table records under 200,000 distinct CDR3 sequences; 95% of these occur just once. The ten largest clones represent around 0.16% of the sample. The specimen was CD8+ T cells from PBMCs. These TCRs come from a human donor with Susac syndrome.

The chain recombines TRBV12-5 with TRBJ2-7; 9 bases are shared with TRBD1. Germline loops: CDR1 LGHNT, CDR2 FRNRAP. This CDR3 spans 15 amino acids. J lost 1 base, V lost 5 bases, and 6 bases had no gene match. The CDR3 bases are TGTGCTAGTGGTACGGGACAGGGTGTTTCCTACGAGCAGTACTTC. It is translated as CASGTGQGVSYEQYF.

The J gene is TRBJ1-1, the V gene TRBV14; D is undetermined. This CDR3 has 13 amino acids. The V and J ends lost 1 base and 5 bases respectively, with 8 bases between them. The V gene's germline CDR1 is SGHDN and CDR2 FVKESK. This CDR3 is CASSQGIGTEAFF. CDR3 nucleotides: TGTGCCAGCAGCCAAGGTATTGGGACTGAAGCTTTCTTT.

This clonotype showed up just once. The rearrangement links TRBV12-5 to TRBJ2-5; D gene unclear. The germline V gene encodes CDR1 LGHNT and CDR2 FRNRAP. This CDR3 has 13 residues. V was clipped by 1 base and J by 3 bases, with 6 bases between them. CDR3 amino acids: CASGLGREETQYF. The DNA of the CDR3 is TGTGCTAGTGGTTTGGGACGAGAAGAGACCCAGTACTTC.

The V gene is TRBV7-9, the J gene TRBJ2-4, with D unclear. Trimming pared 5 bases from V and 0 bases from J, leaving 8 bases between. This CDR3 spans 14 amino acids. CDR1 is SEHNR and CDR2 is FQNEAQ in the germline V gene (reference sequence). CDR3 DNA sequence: TGTGCCAGCAGCGCAGGATCAGCCAAAAACATTCAGTACTTC. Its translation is CASSAGSAKNIQYF.

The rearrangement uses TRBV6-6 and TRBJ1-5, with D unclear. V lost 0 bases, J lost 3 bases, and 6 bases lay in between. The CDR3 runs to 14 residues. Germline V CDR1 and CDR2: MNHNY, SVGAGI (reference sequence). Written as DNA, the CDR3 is TGTGCCAGCAGTTACTCGGTGTACAATCAGCCCCAGCATTTT. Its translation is CASSYSVYNQPQHF.

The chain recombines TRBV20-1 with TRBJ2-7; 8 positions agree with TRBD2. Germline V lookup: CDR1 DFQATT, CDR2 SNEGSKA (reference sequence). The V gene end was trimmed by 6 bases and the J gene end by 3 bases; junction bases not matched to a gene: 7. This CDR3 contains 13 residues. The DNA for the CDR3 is TGCAGTGCCAGCGGGAGCATGAACTACGAGCAGTACTTC. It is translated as CSASGSMNYEQYF.

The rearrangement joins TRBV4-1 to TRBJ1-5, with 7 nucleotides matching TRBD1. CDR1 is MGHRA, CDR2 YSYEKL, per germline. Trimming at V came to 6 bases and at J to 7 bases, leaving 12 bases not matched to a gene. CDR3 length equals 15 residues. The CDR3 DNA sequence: TGCGCCAGCAGTCCCGACGACAGGGCATGGCAGCCCCAGCATTTT. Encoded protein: CASSPDDRAWQPQHF.

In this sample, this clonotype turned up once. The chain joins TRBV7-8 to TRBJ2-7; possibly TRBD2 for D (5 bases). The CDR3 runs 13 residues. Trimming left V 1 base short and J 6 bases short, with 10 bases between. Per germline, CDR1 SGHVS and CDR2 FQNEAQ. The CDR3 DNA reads TGTGCCAGCAGCTTAGGGCCGGGGTCCGAGCAGTACTTC. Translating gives CASSLGPGSEQYF.

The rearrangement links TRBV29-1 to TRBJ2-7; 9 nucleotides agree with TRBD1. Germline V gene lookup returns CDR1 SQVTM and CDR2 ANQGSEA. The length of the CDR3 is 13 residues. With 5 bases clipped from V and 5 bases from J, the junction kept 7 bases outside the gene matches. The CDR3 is CSVTGTGSNEQYF. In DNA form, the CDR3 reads TGCAGCGTTACCGGGACAGGGTCGAACGAGCAGTACTTC.

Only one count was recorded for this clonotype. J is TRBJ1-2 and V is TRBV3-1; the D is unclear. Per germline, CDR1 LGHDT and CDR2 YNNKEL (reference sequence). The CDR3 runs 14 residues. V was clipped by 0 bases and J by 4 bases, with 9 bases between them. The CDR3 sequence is CASSQEPPGYGYTF. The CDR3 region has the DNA TGTGCCAGCAGCCAAGAACCGCCGGGCTATGGCTACACCTTC.

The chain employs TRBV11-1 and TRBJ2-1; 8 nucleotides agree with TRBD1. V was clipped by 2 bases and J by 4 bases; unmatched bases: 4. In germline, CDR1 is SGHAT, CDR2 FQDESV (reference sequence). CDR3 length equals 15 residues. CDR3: CASSLNGQGYNEQFF. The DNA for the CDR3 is TGTGCCAGCAGCTTAAACGGACAGGGTTACAATGAGCAGTTCTTC.

The CDR3 nucleotides read TGCAGTGCTAGAGAAACAGGGGGATTTTGGGAGACCCAGTACTTC. It codes for CSARETGGFWETQYF. V gene TRBV20-1 combines with J gene TRBJ2-5; 8 nucleotides align to TRBD1. Trimming took 0 bases from V and 5 from J; bases not matched to a gene: 8. The germline CDR1 and CDR2 sequences are DFQATT and SNEGSKA (reference sequence). The CDR3 sequence is 15 residues long.

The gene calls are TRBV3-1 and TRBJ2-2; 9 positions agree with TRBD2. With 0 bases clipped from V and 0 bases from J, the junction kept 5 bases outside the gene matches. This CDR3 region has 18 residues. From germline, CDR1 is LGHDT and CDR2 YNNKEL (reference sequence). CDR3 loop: CASSQDPSGETNTGELFF. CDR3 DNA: TGTGCCAGCAGCCAAGATCCTAGCGGGGAGACGAACACCGGGGAGCTGTTTTTT.

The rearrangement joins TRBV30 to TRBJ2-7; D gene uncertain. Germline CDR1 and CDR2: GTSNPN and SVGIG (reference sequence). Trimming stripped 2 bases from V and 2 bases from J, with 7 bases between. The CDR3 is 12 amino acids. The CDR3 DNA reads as TGTGCCTGGAGTCACCAAGCCTACGAGCAGTACTTC. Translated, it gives CAWSHQAYEQYF.

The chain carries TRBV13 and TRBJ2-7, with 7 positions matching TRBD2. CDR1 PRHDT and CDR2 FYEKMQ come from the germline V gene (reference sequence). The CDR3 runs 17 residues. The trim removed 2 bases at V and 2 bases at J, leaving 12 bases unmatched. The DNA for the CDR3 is TGTGCCAGCAGCTTACCCTCCGACGGGACTAACGCCTACGAGCAGTACTTC. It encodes CASSLPSDGTNAYEQYF.

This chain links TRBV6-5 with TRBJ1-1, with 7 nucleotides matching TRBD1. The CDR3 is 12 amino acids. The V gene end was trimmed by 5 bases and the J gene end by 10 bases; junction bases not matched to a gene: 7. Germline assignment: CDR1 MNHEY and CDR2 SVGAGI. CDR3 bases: TGTGCCAGCAGTCCACAGGGGAGGAGAGCTTTCTTT. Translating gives CASSPQGRRAFF.

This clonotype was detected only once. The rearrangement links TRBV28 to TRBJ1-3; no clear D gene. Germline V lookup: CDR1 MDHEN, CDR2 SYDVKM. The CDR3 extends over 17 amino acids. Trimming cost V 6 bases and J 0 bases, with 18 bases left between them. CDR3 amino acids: CASSQTRDGDSGNTIYF. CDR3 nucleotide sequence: TGTGCCAGCAGCCAAACTCGAGACGGAGACTCTGGAAACACCATATATTTT.

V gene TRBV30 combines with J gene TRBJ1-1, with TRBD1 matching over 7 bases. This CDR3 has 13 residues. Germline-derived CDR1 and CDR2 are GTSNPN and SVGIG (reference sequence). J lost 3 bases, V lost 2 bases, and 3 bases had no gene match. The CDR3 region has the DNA TGTGCCTGGAGTAGTACAGGGGACACTGAAGCTTTCTTT. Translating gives CAWSSTGDTEAFF. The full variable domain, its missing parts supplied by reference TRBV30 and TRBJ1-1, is SQTIHQWPATLVQPVGSPLSLECTVEGTSNPNLYWYRQAAGRGLQLLFYSVGIGQISSEVPQNLSASRPQDRQFILSSKKLLLSDSGFYLCAWSSTGDTEAFFGQGTRLTVV.

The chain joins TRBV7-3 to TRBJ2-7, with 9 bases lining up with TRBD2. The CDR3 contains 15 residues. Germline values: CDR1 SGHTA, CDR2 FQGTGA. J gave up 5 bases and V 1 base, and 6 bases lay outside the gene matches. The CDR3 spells CASSLSGGAFNEQYF. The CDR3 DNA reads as TGTGCCAGCAGCTTAAGCGGGGGGGCCTTCAACGAGCAGTACTTC.

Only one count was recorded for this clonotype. The CDR3 loop reads CASSPTGTSGGYQETQYF. The DNA for the CDR3 is TGTGCCAGCAGCCCTACCGGGACTAGCGGGGGGTACCAAGAGACCCAGTACTTC. V and J are TRBV7-9 and TRBJ2-5, with TRBD2 identical over 15 bases. Germline assignment: CDR1 SEHNR and CDR2 FQNEAQ (reference sequence). This CDR3 is 18 amino acids long. Germline trimming cut 5 bases from V and 0 bases from J; bases unmatched to any gene: 7.

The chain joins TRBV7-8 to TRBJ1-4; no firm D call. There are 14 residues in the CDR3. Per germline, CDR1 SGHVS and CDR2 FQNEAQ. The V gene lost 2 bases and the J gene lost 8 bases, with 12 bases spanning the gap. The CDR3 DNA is TGTGCCAGCAGCTTACGAGGAAGGGAGGAAAAACTGTTTTTT. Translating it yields CASSLRGREEKLFF.

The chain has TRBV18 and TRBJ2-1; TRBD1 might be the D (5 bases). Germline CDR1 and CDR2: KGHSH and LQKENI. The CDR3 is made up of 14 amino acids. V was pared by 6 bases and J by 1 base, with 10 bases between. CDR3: CASSETDSYNEQFF. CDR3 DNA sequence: TGTGCCAGCTCCGAGACAGATTCCTACAATGAGCAGTTCTTC.

This CDR3 reads CASTTGGNTEAFF. The CDR3 nucleotides are TGTGCCAGCACCACAGGCGGGAACACTGAAGCTTTCTTT. This chain connects TRBV2 to TRBJ1-1; TRBD1 might be the D (5 bases). V was clipped by 7 bases and J by 1 base, with 10 bases between them. Germline lookup yields CDR1 SNHLY and CDR2 FYNNEI. The CDR3 spans 13 residues. The entire variable domain, with the rest obtained from reference TRBV2 and TRBJ1-1, is as follows: EPEVTQTPSHQVTQMGQEVILRCVPISNHLYFYWYRQILGQKVEFLVSFYNNEISEKSEIFDDQFSVERPDGSNFTLKIRSTKLEDSAMYFCASTTGGNTEAFFGQGTRLTVV.